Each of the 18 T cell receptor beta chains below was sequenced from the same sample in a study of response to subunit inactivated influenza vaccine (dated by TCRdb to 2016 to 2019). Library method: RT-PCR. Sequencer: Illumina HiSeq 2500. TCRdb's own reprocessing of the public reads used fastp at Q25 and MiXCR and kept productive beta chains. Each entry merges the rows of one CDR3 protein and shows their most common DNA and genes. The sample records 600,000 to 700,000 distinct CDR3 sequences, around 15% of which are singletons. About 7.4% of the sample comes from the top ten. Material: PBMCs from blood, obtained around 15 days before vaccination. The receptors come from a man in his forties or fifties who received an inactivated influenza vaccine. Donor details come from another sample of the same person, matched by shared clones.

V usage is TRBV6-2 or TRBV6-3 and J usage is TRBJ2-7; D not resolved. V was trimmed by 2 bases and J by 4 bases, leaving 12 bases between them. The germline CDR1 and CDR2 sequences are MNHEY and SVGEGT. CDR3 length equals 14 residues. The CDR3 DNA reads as TGTGCCAGCAGTTACAGTGACTTATTATACGAGCAGTACTTC. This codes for CASSYSDLLYEQYF.

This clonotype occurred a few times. The CDR3, as DNA: TGTGCCAGCTCACCATCATTACTAGCGGGAGCAACAGATACGCAGTATTTT. Residues: CASSPSLLAGATDTQYF. This chain uses TRBV18 with TRBJ2-3, with TRBD2 identical over 11 bases. Germline V lookup: CDR1 KGHSH, CDR2 LQKENI. The CDR3 totals 17 residues. J was trimmed by 3 bases and V by 2 bases; bases with no gene match: 7. The variable domain in full, completed from reference TRBV18 and TRBJ2-3, reads NAGVMQNPRHLVRRRGQEARLRCSPMKGHSHVYWYRQLPEEGLKFMVYLQKENIIDESGMPKERFSAEFPKEGPSILRIQQVVRGDSAAYFCASSPSLLAGATDTQYFGPGTRLTVL.

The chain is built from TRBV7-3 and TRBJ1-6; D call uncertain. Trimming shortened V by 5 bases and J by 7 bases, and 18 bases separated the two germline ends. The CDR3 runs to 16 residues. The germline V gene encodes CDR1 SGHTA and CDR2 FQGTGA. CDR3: CASSPRAASGNSPLHF. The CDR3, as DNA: TGTGCCAGCAGCCCGAGAGCTGCCTCGGGGAATTCACCCCTCCACTTT.

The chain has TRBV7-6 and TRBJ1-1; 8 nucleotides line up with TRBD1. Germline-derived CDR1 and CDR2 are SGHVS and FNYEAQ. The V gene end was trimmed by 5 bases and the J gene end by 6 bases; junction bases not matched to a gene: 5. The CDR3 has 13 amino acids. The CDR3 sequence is CASSPDRGPEAFF. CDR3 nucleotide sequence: TGTGCCAGCAGCCCAGACAGGGGCCCTGAAGCTTTCTTT. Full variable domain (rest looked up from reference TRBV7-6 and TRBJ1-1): GAGVSQSPRYKVTKRGQDVALRCDPISGHVSLYWYRQALGQGPEFLTYFNYEAQQDKSGLPNDRFSAERPEGSISTLTIQRTEQRDSAMYRCASSPDRGPEAFFGQGTRLTVV.

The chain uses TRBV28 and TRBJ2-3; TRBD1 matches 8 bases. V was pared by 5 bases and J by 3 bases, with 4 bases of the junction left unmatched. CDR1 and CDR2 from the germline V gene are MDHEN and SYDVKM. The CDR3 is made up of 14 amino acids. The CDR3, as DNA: TGTGCCAGCAGTCGACAGGGGTTTACAGATACGCAGTATTTT. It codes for CASSRQGFTDTQYF. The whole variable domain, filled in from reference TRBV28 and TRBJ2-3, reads DVKVTQSSRYLVKRTGEKVFLECVQDMDHENMFWYRQDPGLGLRLIYFSYDVKMKEKGDIPEGYSVSREKKERFSLILESASTNQTSMYLCASSRQGFTDTQYFGPGTRLTVL.

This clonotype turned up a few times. The CDR3 spells CASSWGTGSTDTQYF. The CDR3, as DNA: TGCGCCAGCAGCTGGGGGACAGGTAGCACAGATACGCAGTATTTT. The rearrangement joins TRBV5-1 to TRBJ2-3; 8 bases map to TRBD1. J gave up 0 bases and V 3 bases, and 3 bases lay outside the gene matches. Germline CDR1 SGHRS, CDR2 YFSETQ. This CDR3 contains 15 residues.

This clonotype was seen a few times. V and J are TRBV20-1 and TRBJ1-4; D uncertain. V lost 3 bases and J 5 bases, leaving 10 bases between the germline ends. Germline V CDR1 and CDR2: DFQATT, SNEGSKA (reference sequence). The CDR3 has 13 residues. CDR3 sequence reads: CSASGPANEKLFF. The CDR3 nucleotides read TGCAGTGCTAGCGGACCGGCCAATGAAAAACTGTTTTTT.

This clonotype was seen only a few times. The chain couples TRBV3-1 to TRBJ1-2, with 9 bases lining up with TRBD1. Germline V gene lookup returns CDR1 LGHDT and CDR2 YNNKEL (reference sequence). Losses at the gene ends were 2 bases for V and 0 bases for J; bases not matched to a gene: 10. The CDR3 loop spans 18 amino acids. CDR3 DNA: TGTGCCAGCAGCCAATGGGGACAGGGAGGACAAGCTAACTATGGCTACACCTTC. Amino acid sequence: CASSQWGQGGQANYGYTF. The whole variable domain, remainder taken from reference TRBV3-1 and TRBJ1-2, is DTAVSQTPKYLVTQMGNDKSIKCEQNLGHDTMYWYKQDSKKFLKIMFSYNNKELIINETVPNRFSPKSPDKAHLNLHINSLELGDSAVYFCASSQWGQGGQANYGYTFGSGTRLTVV.

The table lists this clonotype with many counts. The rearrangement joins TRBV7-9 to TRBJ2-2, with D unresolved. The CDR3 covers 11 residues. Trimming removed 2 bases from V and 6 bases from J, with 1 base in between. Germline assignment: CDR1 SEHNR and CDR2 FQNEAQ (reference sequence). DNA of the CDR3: TGTGCCAGCAGCTTACCCGGGGAGCTGTTTTTT. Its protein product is CASSLPGELFF. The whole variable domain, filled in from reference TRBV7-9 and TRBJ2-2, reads DTGVSQNPRHKITKRGQNVTFRCDPISEHNRLYWYRQTLGQGPEFLTYFQNEAQLEKSRLLSDRFSAERPKGSFSTLEIQRTEQGDSAMYLCASSLPGELFFGEGSRLTVL.

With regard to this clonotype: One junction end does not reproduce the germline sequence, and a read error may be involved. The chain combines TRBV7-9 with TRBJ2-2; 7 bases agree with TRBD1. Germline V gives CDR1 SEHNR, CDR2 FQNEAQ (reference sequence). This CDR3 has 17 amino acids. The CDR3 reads CDSSLETGLRGTGELFF. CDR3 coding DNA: TGTGACAGCAGCTTGGAGACAGGGCTTCGCGGCACCGGGGAGCTGTTTTTT.

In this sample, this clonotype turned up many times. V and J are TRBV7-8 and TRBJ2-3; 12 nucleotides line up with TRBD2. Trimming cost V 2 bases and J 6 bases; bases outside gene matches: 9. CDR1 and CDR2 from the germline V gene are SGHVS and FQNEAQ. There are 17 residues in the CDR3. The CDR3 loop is CASSLRPSGRARDTQYF. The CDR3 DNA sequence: TGTGCCAGCAGCTTACGACCTAGCGGGAGGGCCAGGGATACGCAGTATTTT.

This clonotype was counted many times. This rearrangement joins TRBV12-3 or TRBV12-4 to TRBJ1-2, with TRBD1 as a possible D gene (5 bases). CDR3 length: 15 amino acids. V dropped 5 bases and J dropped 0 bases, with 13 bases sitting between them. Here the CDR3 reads CASSVGGKANYGYTF. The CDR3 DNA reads TGTGCCAGCAGTGTGGGGGGGAAGGCTAACTATGGCTACACCTTC.

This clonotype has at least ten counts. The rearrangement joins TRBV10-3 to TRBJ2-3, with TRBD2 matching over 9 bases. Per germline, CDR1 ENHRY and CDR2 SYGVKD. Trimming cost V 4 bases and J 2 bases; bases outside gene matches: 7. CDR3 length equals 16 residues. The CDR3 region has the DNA TGTGCCATCAGTGGGCGGGTAGCGGGAGTCACAGATACGCAGTATTTT. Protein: CAISGRVAGVTDTQYF.

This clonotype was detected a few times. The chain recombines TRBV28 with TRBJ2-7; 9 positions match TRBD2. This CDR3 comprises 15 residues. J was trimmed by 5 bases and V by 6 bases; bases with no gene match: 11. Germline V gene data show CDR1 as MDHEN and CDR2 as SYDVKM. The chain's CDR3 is CASSPGSAGGNEQYF. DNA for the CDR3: TGTGCCAGCAGCCCTGGCTCGGCGGGAGGGAACGAGCAGTACTTC.

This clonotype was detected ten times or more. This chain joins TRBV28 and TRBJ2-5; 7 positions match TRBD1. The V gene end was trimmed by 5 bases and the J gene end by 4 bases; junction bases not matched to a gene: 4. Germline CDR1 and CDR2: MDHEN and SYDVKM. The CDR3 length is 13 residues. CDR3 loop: CASSPTGTETQYF. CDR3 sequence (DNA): TGTGCCAGCAGTCCGACAGGGACAGAGACCCAGTACTTC.

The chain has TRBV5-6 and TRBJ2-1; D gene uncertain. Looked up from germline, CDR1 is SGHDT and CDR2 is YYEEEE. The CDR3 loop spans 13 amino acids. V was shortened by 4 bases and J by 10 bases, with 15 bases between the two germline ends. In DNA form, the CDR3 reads TGTGCCAGCAGCGGTTTCGTATCTTGGGAGCAGTTCTTC. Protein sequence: CASSGFVSWEQFF.

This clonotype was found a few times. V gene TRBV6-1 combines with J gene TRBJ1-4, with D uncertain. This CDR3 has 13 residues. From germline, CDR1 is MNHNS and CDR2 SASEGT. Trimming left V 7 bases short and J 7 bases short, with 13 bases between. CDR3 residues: CASTARRIEKLFF. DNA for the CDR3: TGTGCCAGCACCGCCCGGAGGATTGAAAAACTGTTTTTT.

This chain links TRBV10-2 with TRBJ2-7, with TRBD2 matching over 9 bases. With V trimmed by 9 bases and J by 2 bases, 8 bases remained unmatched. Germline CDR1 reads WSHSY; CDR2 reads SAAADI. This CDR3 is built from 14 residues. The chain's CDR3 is CASLTGGGAYEQYF. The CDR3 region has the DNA TGCGCCAGTTTAACGGGCGGGGGGGCCTACGAGCAGTACTTC.